Each of the 19 T cell receptor beta chains below was sequenced from the same sample in a study of blood T cell repertoires in COVID-19. Sequencing used immunoSEQ multiplex PCR; TCRdb keeps in-frame clones, though not all of them. The sample holds 100,000 to 150,000 clones, almost 90% seen once. Specimen: peripheral blood. The receptors derive from a woman in her fifties or sixties with active or convalescent COVID-19.

This clone was found once. V and J are TRBV28 and TRBJ2-7; TRBD2 matches at 7 bases. V trimming: 5 bases; J trimming: 0 bases; junction bases outside the gene matches: 10. Per the germline V gene, CDR1 is MDHEN and CDR2 is SYDVKM. CDR3 size: 16 residues. CDR3 in amino acids: CASSSGRTSPSYEQYF. CDR3 DNA sequence: TGTGCCAGCAGTAGTGGTAGGACTAGTCCCTCCTACGAGCAGTACTTC. Drawing the rest from reference TRBV28 and TRBJ2-7, the complete variable domain is DVKVTQSSRYLVKRTGEKVFLECVQDMDHENMFWYRQDPGLGLRLIYFSYDVKMKEKGDIPEGYSVSREKKERFSLILESASTNQTSMYLCASSSGRTSPSYEQYFGPGTRLTVT.

This clone was recorded a few times. This chain uses TRBV9 with TRBJ2-1; 8 bases fit TRBD2. This CDR3 region has 15 residues. J gave up 5 bases and V 5 bases, and 9 bases lay outside the gene matches. The germline CDR1 and CDR2 sequences are SGDLS and YYNGEE. CDR3 DNA: TGTGCCAGCAGTAGCGAGGGACTAGACCACAATGAGCAGTTCTTC. This codes for CASSSEGLDHNEQFF.

The rearrangement uses TRBV5-1 and TRBJ1-1; D is possibly TRBD1 (5 bases). CDR1 and CDR2 (germline): SGHRS, YFSETQ. V lost 0 bases and J 7 bases, leaving 13 bases between the germline ends. This CDR3 spans 14 amino acids. In nucleotides, the CDR3 is TGCGCCAGCAGCTTGGAGAGACAGTCTGGTGAAGCTTTCTTT. It yields the protein CASSLERQSGEAFF.

The gene calls are TRBV7-9 and TRBJ2-3; 8 nucleotides match TRBD2. CDR1 and CDR2 from the germline V gene are SEHNR and FQNEAQ (reference sequence). The CDR3 sequence is 16 residues long. Losses at the gene ends were 4 bases for V and 3 bases for J; bases not matched to a gene: 9. The CDR3 DNA reads as TGTGCCAGCAGCTCGAGGGTAGCGGGAATAACAGATACGCAGTATTTT. Protein product: CASSSRVAGITDTQYF.

This chain uses TRBV27 with TRBJ1-2; D perhaps matches TRBD1 (5 bases). Trimming shortened V by 8 bases and J by 5 bases, and 18 bases separated the two germline ends. Germline V gene sequence: CDR1 MNHEY, CDR2 SMNVEV (reference sequence). The CDR3 has 14 residues. CDR3 DNA sequence: TGTGCCAGCGCACGAGGAGGGGTTAATTATGGCTACACCTTC. It specifies CASARGGVNYGYTF.

The rearrangement uses TRBV5-4 and TRBJ2-7; D gene ambiguous. Trimming removed 0 bases from V and 1 base from J, with 8 bases in between. The CDR3 covers 14 residues. CDR1 is SGHNT and CDR2 is YYREEE in the germline V gene (reference sequence). The CDR3 DNA reads TGTGCCAGCAGCTTGGGGCAGAGGTCCTACGAGCAGTACTTC. Encoded protein: CASSLGQRSYEQYF.

The CDR3 region is CASSYTPDYNYGYTF. The CDR3 nucleotides are TGTGCCAGCAGTTACACCCCGGACTATAACTATGGCTACACCTTC. The chain employs TRBV6-5 and TRBJ1-2; D not certain. The germline V and J ends were trimmed by 2 bases and 1 base, with 11 bases remaining between them. From germline, CDR1 is MNHEY and CDR2 SVGAGI. CDR3 length: 15 residues.

The chain links TRBV24-1 to TRBJ2-3; TRBD2 is a possible D gene (5 bases). Germline assignment: CDR1 KGHDR and CDR2 SFDVKD. CDR3 length: 17 residues. V was trimmed by 3 bases and J by 3 bases, leaving 18 bases between them. CDR3 amino acids: CATSDGLGLVGTDTQYF. Here the CDR3 DNA reads TGTGCCACCAGTGATGGGCTCGGACTTGTAGGTACAGATACGCAGTATTTT.

This clone was seen only once. J is TRBJ2-3 and V is TRBV5-5; 8 nucleotides match TRBD1. The junction had 8 bases not matched to a gene; V was cut back by 4 bases and J by 7 bases. The CDR3 is 14 amino acids. Per the germline V gene, CDR1 is SGHKS and CDR2 is YYEKEE (reference sequence). Here the CDR3 reads CASSPRTGPHTQYF. The DNA for the CDR3 is TGTGCCAGCAGCCCAAGGACAGGGCCACATACGCAGTATTTT.

The chain combines TRBV7-3 with TRBJ2-1; TRBD1 might be the D (6 bases). Germline lookup yields CDR1 SGHTA and CDR2 FQGTGA. This CDR3 spans 17 amino acids. V was trimmed by 5 bases and J by 0 bases, leaving 17 bases between them. The CDR3 spells CASSRTATGSSYNEQFF. CDR3 bases: TGTGCCAGCAGCCGCACCGCTACAGGGAGCTCCTACAATGAGCAGTTCTTC. The full variable domain, rest sourced from reference TRBV7-3 and TRBJ2-1, is GAGVSQTPSNKVTEKGKYVELRCDPISGHTALYWYRQSLGQGPEFLIYFQGTGAADDSGLPNDRFFAVRPEGSVSTLKIQRTERGDSAVYLCASSRTATGSSYNEQFFGPGTRLTVL.

The chain is built from TRBV27 and TRBJ1-5, with 8 bases fitting TRBD1. V gave up 4 bases and J gave up 0 bases; unmatched junction bases: 11. Germline V lookup: CDR1 MNHEY, CDR2 SMNVEV (reference sequence). There are 18 residues in the CDR3. The DNA of the CDR3 is TGTGCCAGCAGTTCCCTAGGGAGGACAGGGCATAGCAATCAGCCCCAGCATTTT. Amino acid sequence: CASSSLGRTGHSNQPQHF.

Of note for this clone: The same CDR3 arises from other DNA sequences in this sample as well. CDR3 in DNA: TGTGCCAGCAGTTACTCCGCCGGGGAGCTGTTTTTT. It specifies CASSYSAGELFF. V is TRBV6-5 and J is TRBJ2-2; no firm D call. V lost 0 bases to trimming and J lost 6 bases, with 2 bases between them. The CDR3 is made up of 12 amino acids. Germline CDR1 reads MNHEY; CDR2 reads SVGAGI.

The V call is TRBV6-6, the J call TRBJ2-7; the D gene is possibly TRBD1 (5 bases). In germline, CDR1 is MNHNY, CDR2 SVGAGI (reference sequence). The CDR3 is 14 residues long. The V gene lost 8 bases and the J gene lost 6 bases, with 20 bases spanning the gap. The CDR3 spells CASWGTNVGVEQYF. CDR3 DNA sequence: TGTGCCAGCTGGGGCACAAACGTGGGTGTCGAGCAGTACTTC.

This clone was seen more than once but under ten times. This rearrangement joins TRBV2 to TRBJ2-1; D remains ambiguous. The CDR3 covers 13 residues. Looked up from germline, CDR1 is SNHLY and CDR2 is FYNNEI. With 6 bases removed from V and 11 bases from J, the gap between germline ends came to 17 bases. The CDR3 loop is CASSGWPGTQQFF. Here the CDR3 DNA reads TGTGCCAGCAGCGGTTGGCCGGGTACCCAGCAGTTCTTC.

This chain links TRBV2 with TRBJ2-1, with 14 bases identical to TRBD2. The CDR3 is made up of 16 amino acids. Per the germline V gene, CDR1 is SNHLY and CDR2 is FYNNEI. V lost 5 bases and J lost 8; bases outside the gene matches: 8. The chain's CDR3 is CASSPGTSGSLDEQFF. CDR3 DNA sequence: TGTGCCAGCAGTCCCGGGACTAGCGGGAGTTTAGATGAGCAGTTCTTC. Full variable domain (missing parts from reference TRBV2 and TRBJ2-1): EPEVTQTPSHQVTQMGQEVILRCVPISNHLYFYWYRQILGQKVEFLVSFYNNEISEKSEIFDDQFSVERPDGSNFTLKIRSTKLEDSAMYFCASSPGTSGSLDEQFFGPGTRLTVL.

V gene TRBV12-3 or TRBV12-4 combines with J gene TRBJ2-4, with a possible D match to TRBD2 (5 bases). CDR3 length equals 13 residues. Trimming took off 6 bases at V and 3 bases at J, with 9 bases between the two ends. CDR3 DNA: TGTGCCAGCAGCCGGGATCTCAAAAACATTCAGTACTTC. Protein product: CASSRDLKNIQYF.

The chain joins TRBV6-6 to TRBJ1-4; D is unresolved. Germline values: CDR1 MNHNY, CDR2 SVGAGI (reference sequence). The CDR3 contains 18 residues. V was trimmed by 5 bases and J by 8 bases, leaving 27 bases between them. CDR3 amino acids: CASSPTPPPRATEEKLFF. The CDR3 DNA reads TGTGCCAGCAGTCCTACTCCCCCCCCGCGGGCGACCGAGGAAAAACTGTTTTTT.

This rearrangement joins TRBV12-3 or TRBV12-4 to TRBJ1-2, with a possible D match to TRBD1 (5 bases). The V gene lost 6 bases and the J gene lost 7 bases, with 15 bases spanning the gap. CDR3 length equals 13 residues. For the CDR3, the DNA is TGTGCCAGCAGCCCAGGGCCTACGGGTGGCTACACCTTC. Its protein product is CASSPGPTGGYTF.

The V and J genes are TRBV28 and TRBJ2-2, with D unclear. Trimming left V 5 bases short and J 2 bases short, with 6 bases between. The germline V gene encodes CDR1 MDHEN and CDR2 SYDVKM. The length of the CDR3 is 13 residues. CDR3: CASSPRNTGELFF. CDR3 bases: TGTGCCAGCAGTCCCCGTAACACCGGGGAGCTGTTTTTT.